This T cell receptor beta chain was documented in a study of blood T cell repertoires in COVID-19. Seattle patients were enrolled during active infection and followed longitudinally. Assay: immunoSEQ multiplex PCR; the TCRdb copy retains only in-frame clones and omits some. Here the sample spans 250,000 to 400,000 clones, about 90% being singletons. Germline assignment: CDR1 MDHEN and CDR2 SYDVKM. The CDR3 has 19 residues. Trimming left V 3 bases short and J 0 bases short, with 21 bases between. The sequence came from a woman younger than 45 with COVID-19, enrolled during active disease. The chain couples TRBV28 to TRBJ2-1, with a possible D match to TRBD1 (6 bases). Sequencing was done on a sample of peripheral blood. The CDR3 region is CASSFIIPLTGSSYNEQFF. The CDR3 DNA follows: TGTGCCAGCAGTTTCATCATCCCGCTCACAGGGAGCTCCTACAATGAGCAGTTCTTC.